The entry below gives a single T cell receptor beta chain sequence along with its context. The antigen is not known. CDR1 is SGHRS and CDR2 is YFSETQ in the germline V gene. Unmatched junction bases numbered 2, after V lost 0 bases and J lost 3 bases. This CDR3 is 16 amino acids long. The data derive from a study of T cell responses to AZD1222 COVID-19 vaccine. Overall study findings and caveats: Repertoires were collected only later (after the peak T cell response had occurred). Increases in Spike-specific TCR breadth and depth were seen after two AZD1222 doses. Donors in the cohort were predominantly white British and more often female, and clonal diversity was possibly underestimated.

Clones were read by immunoSEQ multiplex PCR, and TCRdb kept only the in-frame ones, dropping some. The repertoire holds tens of thousands of clones, approximately 90% seen once, with 9.5% to 13% in the top ten. This chain links TRBV5-1 with TRBJ2-3, with TRBD2 matching over 12 bases. Sequenced here: peripheral blood, sampled 28 days after the second AZD1222 dose. This sequence was found in an adult who received the AZD1222 COVID-19 vaccine. The CDR3 sequence is CASSLGTSGNTDTQYF. The CDR3 region has the DNA TGCGCCAGCAGCTTGGGGACTAGCGGGAATACAGATACGCAGTATTTT.